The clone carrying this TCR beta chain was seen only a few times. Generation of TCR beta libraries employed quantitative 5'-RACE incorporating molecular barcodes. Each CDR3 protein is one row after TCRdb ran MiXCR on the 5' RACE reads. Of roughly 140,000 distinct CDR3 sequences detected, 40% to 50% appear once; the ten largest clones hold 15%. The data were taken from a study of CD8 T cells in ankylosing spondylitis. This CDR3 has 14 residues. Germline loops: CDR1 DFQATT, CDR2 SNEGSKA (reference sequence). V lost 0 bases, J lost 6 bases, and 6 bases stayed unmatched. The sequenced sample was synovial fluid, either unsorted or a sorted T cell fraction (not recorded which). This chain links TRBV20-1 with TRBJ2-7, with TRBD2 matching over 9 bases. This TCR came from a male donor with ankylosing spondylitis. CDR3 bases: TGCAGTGCTAGAGAGGTCCTAGCGGGATTCGAGCAGTACTTC. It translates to CSAREVLAGFEQYF.